One sample yielded the 29 T cell receptor beta chains listed below, sequenced in a study of a mutant IDH1 vaccine in newly diagnosed glioma. The sample's time point: week 5, during vaccination. The vaccine gave 300 ug of a 20-mer mutant IDH1 peptide subcutaneously per dose. Assay: immunoSEQ multiplex PCR; the TCRdb copy retains only in-frame clones and omits some. The sample shows about 58,000 clones, about 81% of them seen only once. The antigens of these receptors remain unknown. This specimen was PBMCs, taken from a glioma patient whose treatment included an IDH1 peptide vaccine. These receptors were taken from a woman in her forties or fifties with glioma.

CDR3 sequence reads: CASRRTGTDTQYF. CDR3 nucleotides: TGTGCCAGCAGGAGGACAGGGACAGATACGCAGTATTTT. The chain uses TRBV5-5 and TRBJ2-3; 8 bases match TRBD1. The germline CDR1 and CDR2 sequences are SGHKS and YYEKEE (reference sequence). After removal of 5 bases from V and 3 bases from J, the junction contained 2 bases not matched to a gene. This CDR3 is built from 13 residues.

The CDR3 sequence is CASSLGTGVYKNIQYF. The CDR3 DNA sequence: TGTGCCAGCAGCTTGGGGACAGGGGTATACAAAAACATTCAGTACTTC. This chain links TRBV5-8 with TRBJ2-4; 9 positions agree with TRBD1. CDR3 length: 16 amino acids. The trim removed 0 bases at V and 3 bases at J, leaving 4 bases unmatched. Germline CDR1 and CDR2: SGHTS and YDEGEE.

V is TRBV5-1 and J is TRBJ1-5, with unresolved D. CDR1 and CDR2 (germline): SGHRS, YFSETQ. The V gene lost 0 bases and the J gene lost 0 bases, with 7 bases spanning the gap. The CDR3 is made up of 15 amino acids. The CDR3 region has the DNA TGCGCCAGCAGCTTGGGGCAAAATAGCAATCAGCCCCAGCATTTT. Protein product: CASSLGQNSNQPQHF.

The chain carries TRBV28 and TRBJ1-4; 9 positions agree with TRBD1. CDR1 and CDR2 from the germline V gene are MDHEN and SYDVKM. Germline trimming cut 8 bases from V and 8 bases from J; bases unmatched to any gene: 6. This CDR3 spans 13 amino acids. CDR3 region: CASRTGVLEKLFF. In DNA, the CDR3 is TGTGCCAGCCGGACAGGGGTTCTGGAAAAACTGTTTTTT.

The chain employs TRBV7-9 and TRBJ1-2, with D unresolved. CDR3 length: 13 residues. V was pared by 5 bases and J by 6 bases, with 13 bases between. Per the germline V gene, CDR1 is SEHNR and CDR2 is FQNEAQ (reference sequence). DNA for the CDR3: TGTGCCAGCAGCCCTTTGGGTTTCCATGGCTACACCTTC. The encoded protein is CASSPLGFHGYTF.

The chain is built from TRBV5-1 and TRBJ2-3, with a possible D match to TRBD1 (6 bases). There are 14 residues in the CDR3. Trimming removed 4 bases at V and 5 bases at J, with 14 bases between. Germline V lookup: CDR1 SGHRS, CDR2 YFSETQ. This CDR3 reads CASSKTGFLDTQYF. The CDR3 DNA is TGCGCCAGCAGCAAAACAGGGTTTTTAGATACGCAGTATTTT.

The rearrangement links TRBV5-4 to TRBJ1-1, with D perhaps TRBD1 (5 bases). This CDR3 is built from 16 residues. Trimming removed 0 bases from V and 4 bases from J, with 16 bases in between. Per the germline V gene, CDR1 is SGHNT and CDR2 is YYREEE (reference sequence). The CDR3 region has the DNA TGTGCCAGCAGCTTGGGGTCCCAGGGAGGGAGCACTGAAGCTTTCTTT. This gives the protein CASSLGSQGGSTEAFF.

The J gene is TRBJ2-3, the V gene TRBV2; D unresolved. The CDR3 is 16 residues long. Trimming pared 8 bases from V and 4 bases from J, leaving 22 bases between. In germline, CDR1 is SNHLY, CDR2 FYNNEI. DNA of the CDR3: TGTGCCAGCCCAAGCTCAAGGAATCCAGGATCAGATACGCAGTATTTT. Its translation: CASPSSRNPGSDTQYF.

This clone was seen just once. The genes are TRBV6-5 and TRBJ2-7, with a weak D call TRBD2 (5 bases). Deletions cut 8 bases from V and 2 bases from J, with 13 bases between. This CDR3 contains 13 residues. Germline lookup yields CDR1 MNHEY and CDR2 SVGAGI. The CDR3 is CASSRGSTYEQYF. The DNA for the CDR3 is TGTGCCAGCTCCCGGGGTTCGACCTACGAGCAGTACTTC.

This chain links TRBV5-4 with TRBJ2-3, with 13 bases fitting TRBD2. The CDR3 totals 19 residues. Losses at the gene ends were 3 bases for V and 4 bases for J; bases not matched to a gene: 14. In germline, CDR1 is SGHNT, CDR2 YYREEE (reference sequence). The CDR3 nucleotides read TGTGCCAGCAGCTCCCTCTTATCCGGACTAGCGGGGGTAGCAGATACGCAGTATTTT. Its translation is CASSSLLSGLAGVADTQYF.

The rearrangement joins TRBV30 to TRBJ1-5; possibly TRBD1 for D (6 bases). CDR3 length: 17 residues. V lost 0 bases and J 1 base, leaving 16 bases between the germline ends. The germline CDR1 and CDR2 sequences are GTSNPN and SVGIG (reference sequence). CDR3 amino acids: CAWSVQTGRMSNQPQHF. CDR3 coding DNA: TGTGCCTGGAGTGTACAAACAGGGAGGATGAGCAATCAGCCCCAGCATTTT.

V usage is TRBV6-5 and J usage is TRBJ1-6, with D possibly matching TRBD1 (5 bases). Germline V lookup: CDR1 MNHEY, CDR2 SVGAGI. V lost 1 base to trimming and J lost 7 bases, with 8 bases between them. The CDR3 contains 14 residues. CDR3 sequence reads: CASSYYQGNSPLHF. DNA of the CDR3: TGTGCCAGCAGTTACTACCAGGGAAATTCACCCCTCCACTTT.

This sequence joins TRBV6-1 and TRBJ2-5; 8 bases match TRBD2. The CDR3 is made up of 14 amino acids. Trimming took 9 bases from V and 1 from J; bases not matched to a gene: 7. The germline CDR1 and CDR2 sequences are MNHNS and SASEGT. The CDR3 DNA reads as TGTGCCAGTGGGTTAGCGGGGATCCAAGAGACCCAGTACTTC. This gives the protein CASGLAGIQETQYF.

J is TRBJ1-4 and V is TRBV4-1; D remains unclear. There are 16 residues in the CDR3. The V gene's germline CDR1 is MGHRA and CDR2 YSYEKL. The V end lost 0 bases, the J end lost 11 bases, and 19 bases lay between the germline ends. CDR3 in DNA: TGCGCCAGCAGCCAAGATCGGGCGGGTGGGAGAAAGAAACTGTTTTTT. Amino acid sequence: CASSQDRAGGRKKLFF.

The chain is built from TRBV7-2 and TRBJ1-1; 7 bases are shared with TRBD1. In germline, CDR1 is SGHTA, CDR2 FQGNSA. This CDR3 comprises 13 residues. V trimming: 5 bases; J trimming: 11 bases; junction bases outside the gene matches: 11. DNA for the CDR3: TGTGCCAGCAGCCCGCAGGAGGGGGCGAACGCTTTCTTT. Encoded protein: CASSPQEGANAFF.

The chain combines TRBV18 with TRBJ1-5; D is possibly TRBD1 (6 bases). The V gene's germline CDR1 is KGHSH and CDR2 LQKENI. The CDR3 is made up of 13 amino acids. The germline V and J ends were trimmed by 6 bases and 3 bases, with 9 bases remaining between them. The CDR3 protein is CASSDSYNQPQHF. DNA for the CDR3: TGTGCCAGCTCGGACAGCTACAATCAGCCCCAGCATTTT.

The chain uses TRBV7-5 and TRBJ1-5. TRBV7-5 is flagged as a pseudogene. The CDR3 loop spans 17 amino acids. The CDR3 DNA reads as TGTGTCAGAAGTCAGGGGCGGGGGAGTGGCGGGGGCCAGCCCCAGCATTTT. Translation: CVRSQGRGSGGGQPQHF.

Worth noting for this clone: The CDR3 does not end in the conserved phenylalanine or tryptophan, so this is likely a read error. It is unclear where the CDR3 begins or ends on the DNA, so no DNA is shown, and the CDR3 is as TCRdb lists it. This chain connects TRBV10-1 to TRBJ2-7; TRBD1 is the table's D call, not checked against the DNA. Germline V gene sequence: CDR1 WNHNN, CDR2 SYGVQD (reference sequence). The CDR3 contains 8 residues when both ends are counted. The CDR3 spells CASRGQGD.

The chain uses TRBV7-6 and TRBJ2-3; D is unclear. The V and J ends lost 5 bases and 3 bases respectively, with 12 bases between them. Per germline, CDR1 SGHVS and CDR2 FNYEAQ. The length of the CDR3 is 14 residues. CDR3 DNA: TGTGCCAGCAGCCCCCGCTGGTCTACAGATACGCAGTATTTT. As protein: CASSPRWSTDTQYF.

This chain uses TRBV28 with TRBJ2-3, with D possibly matching TRBD2 (6 bases). The germline CDR1 and CDR2 sequences are MDHEN and SYDVKM. The CDR3 is 18 amino acids. V gave up 3 bases and J gave up 2 bases, with 21 bases separating them. In DNA form, the CDR3 reads TGTGCCAGCAGTTTCACCGCCCGGGGTAGCGGCTACACAGATACGCAGTATTTT. It specifies CASSFTARGSGYTDTQYF.

This clone was counted ten times or more. The genes are TRBV6-4 and TRBJ2-2; 7 nucleotides agree with TRBD1. J gave up 7 bases and V 0 bases, and 5 bases lay outside the gene matches. This CDR3 spans 15 amino acids. The V gene's germline CDR1 is MRHNA and CDR2 SNTAGT. The CDR3 nucleotides read TGTGCCAGCAGTGACTCGGAGGACAGGTACGGGGAGCTGTTTTTT. Translation gives CASSDSEDRYGELFF.

The CDR3 bases are TGTGCCTGGAGTGGACAGGATTATCAGCCCCAGCATTTT. Translation: CAWSGQDYQPQHF. The V and J genes are TRBV30 and TRBJ1-5; D might be TRBD1 (6 bases). The CDR3 is 13 amino acids. CDR1 is GTSNPN and CDR2 is SVGIG in the germline V gene (reference sequence). Trimming took 1 base from V and 5 from J, leaving 9 bases between them.

This clone was counted once. The rearrangement uses TRBV27 and TRBJ1-1, with D possibly TRBD1 on 6 matching bases. Trimming took 5 bases from V and 0 from J, leaving 16 bases between them. CDR3 length: 16 amino acids. Germline loops: CDR1 MNHEY, CDR2 SMNVEV (reference sequence). CDR3 region: CASSTDRLVMNTEAFF. CDR3 in DNA: TGTGCCAGCAGTACCGACAGGCTAGTCATGAACACTGAAGCTTTCTTT.

The chain has TRBV19 and TRBJ1-5; 9 bases are a match to TRBD1. The CDR3 totals 18 residues. Germline CDR1 is LNHDA and CDR2 is SQIVND (reference sequence). The ends lost 5 bases at V and 1 base at J; junction bases unmatched: 12. The CDR3 is CASSVPGQGLWSNQPQHF. The CDR3 DNA is TGTGCCAGTAGTGTACCGGGACAGGGTCTTTGGAGCAATCAGCCCCAGCATTTT.

This clone has a handful of counts. The rearrangement links TRBV19 to TRBJ1-2; maybe TRBD1 (6 bases). Germline lookup yields CDR1 LNHDA and CDR2 SQIVND (reference sequence). Trimming pared 6 bases from V and 6 bases from J, leaving 11 bases between. This CDR3 is built from 12 residues. This CDR3 is CASSLQGNGYTF. The CDR3 DNA sequence: TGTGCCAGTAGCCTACAGGGTAATGGCTACACCTTC.

The chain combines TRBV9 with TRBJ2-1; D is unclear. Deletions cut 0 bases from V and 10 bases from J, with 14 bases between. The CDR3 runs 14 residues. Germline CDR1 is SGDLS and CDR2 is YYNGEE. The CDR3 protein is CASSVDGGLREQFF. The DNA of the CDR3 is TGTGCCAGCAGCGTAGACGGTGGGTTACGAGAGCAGTTCTTC.

The chain couples TRBV5-1 to TRBJ2-2; TRBD2 is a possible D gene (5 bases). CDR1 is SGHRS and CDR2 is YFSETQ in the germline V gene. This CDR3 contains 16 residues. The V end lost 5 bases, the J end lost 6 bases, and 20 bases lay between the germline ends. The CDR3 DNA sequence: TGCGCCAGCAGTTCGCTCGGGGTAGGGTTCGCCGGGGAGCTGTTTTTT. This codes for CASSSLGVGFAGELFF.

This clone was counted a single time. This chain joins TRBV6-5 and TRBJ1-2, with 7 bases aligning to TRBD1. Germline CDR1 reads MNHEY; CDR2 reads SVGAGI. J was trimmed by 3 bases and V by 5 bases; bases with no gene match: 9. The CDR3 loop spans 15 amino acids. The CDR3 loop reads CASSLSPGTDYGYTF. The DNA of the CDR3 is TGTGCCAGCAGTCTTAGCCCCGGGACAGACTATGGCTACACCTTC.

This clone turned up a few times. This rearrangement joins TRBV6-6 to TRBJ1-1; 9 bases line up with TRBD1. V lost 6 bases and J lost 4; bases outside the gene matches: 3. CDR3 length: 13 amino acids. The germline CDR1 and CDR2 sequences are MNHNY and SVGAGI (reference sequence). The CDR3 region is CASRQGAVTEAFF. In DNA form, the CDR3 reads TGTGCCAGCAGACAGGGGGCGGTCACTGAAGCTTTCTTT.